What follows describes a single TCR beta chain. The data originate from a study of blood T cell repertoires in COVID-19. The germline V and J ends were trimmed by 0 bases and 4 bases, with 13 bases remaining between them. Germline V gene data show CDR1 as SGHRS and CDR2 as YFSETQ. This CDR3 is built from 15 residues. Profiling relied on immunoSEQ multiplex PCR, and the TCRdb table lists in-frame clones only, not all of them. Of hundreds of thousands of clones in the sample, around 87% were seen once. This chain connects TRBV5-1 to TRBJ2-5; perhaps TRBD1 as D (6 bases). This sequence originates from a man between 65 and 85 years old with acute or convalescent COVID-19. Sequenced sample: peripheral blood. The CDR3 DNA reads TGCGCCAGCAGCTTGGGTACAGGGAAAGGAGAGACCCAGTACTTC. Its protein is CASSLGTGKGETQYF.